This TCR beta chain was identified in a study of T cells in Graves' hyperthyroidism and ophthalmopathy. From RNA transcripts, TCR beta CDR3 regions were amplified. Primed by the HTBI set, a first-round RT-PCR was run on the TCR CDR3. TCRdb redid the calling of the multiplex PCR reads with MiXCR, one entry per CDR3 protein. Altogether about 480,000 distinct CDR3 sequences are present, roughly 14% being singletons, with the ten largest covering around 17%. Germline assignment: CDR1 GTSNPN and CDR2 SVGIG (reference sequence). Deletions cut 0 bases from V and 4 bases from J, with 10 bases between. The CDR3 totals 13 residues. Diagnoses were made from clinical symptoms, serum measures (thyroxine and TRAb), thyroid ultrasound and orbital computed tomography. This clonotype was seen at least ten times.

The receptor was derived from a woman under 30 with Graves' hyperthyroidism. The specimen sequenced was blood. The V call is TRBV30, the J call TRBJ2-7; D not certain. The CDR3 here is CAWSVRQPYEQYF. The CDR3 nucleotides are TGTGCCTGGAGTGTGAGGCAGCCTTACGAGCAGTACTTC.